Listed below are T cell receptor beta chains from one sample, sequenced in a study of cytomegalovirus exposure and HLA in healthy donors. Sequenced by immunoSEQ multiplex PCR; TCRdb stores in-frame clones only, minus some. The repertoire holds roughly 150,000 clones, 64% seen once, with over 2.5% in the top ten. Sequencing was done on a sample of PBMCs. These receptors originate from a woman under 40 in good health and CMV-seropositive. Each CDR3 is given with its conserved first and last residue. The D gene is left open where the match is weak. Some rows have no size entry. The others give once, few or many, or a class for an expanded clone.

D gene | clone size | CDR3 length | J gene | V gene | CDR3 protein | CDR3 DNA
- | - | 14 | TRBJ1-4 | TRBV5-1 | CASSFRTADEKLFF | TGCGCCAGCAGCTTTCGGACAGCGGATGAAAAACTGTTTTTT
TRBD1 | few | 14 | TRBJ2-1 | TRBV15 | CATLETGGHNEQFF | TGTGCCACCCTCGAGACAGGGGGGCACAATGAGCAGTTCTTC
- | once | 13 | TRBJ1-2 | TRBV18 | CASSPGQRDGYTF | TGTGCCAGCTCACCTGGACAGCGAGATGGCTACACCTTC
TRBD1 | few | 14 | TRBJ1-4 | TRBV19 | CASSISQGAEKLFF | TGTGCCAGTAGTATTTCGCAGGGGGCTGAAAAACTGTTTTTT
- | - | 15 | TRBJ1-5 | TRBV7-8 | CASSPRKDSNQPQHF | TGTGCCAGCAGCCCTAGGAAGGACTCCAATCAGCCCCAGCATTTT
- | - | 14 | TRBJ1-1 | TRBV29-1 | CSVGGRGSDTEAFF | TGCAGCGTTGGTGGGAGGGGGTCCGACACTGAAGCTTTCTTT
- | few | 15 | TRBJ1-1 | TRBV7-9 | CASSLVWGPGTEAFF | TGTGCCAGCAGCTTAGTTTGGGGGCCGGGCACTGAAGCTTTCTTT
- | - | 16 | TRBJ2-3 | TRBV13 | CASSDRGGTMWVTQYF | TGTGCCAGCAGCGACCGCGGCGGGACGATGTGGGTTACGCAGTATTTT
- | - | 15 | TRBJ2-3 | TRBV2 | CASRTDSLGTDTQYF | TGTGCCAGCAGGACGGACAGCCTGGGGACAGATACGCAGTATTTT
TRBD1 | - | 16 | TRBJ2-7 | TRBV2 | CASSEAGTDTSYEQYF | TGTGCCAGCAGTGAAGCCGGGACAGATACTTCCTACGAGCAGTACTTC
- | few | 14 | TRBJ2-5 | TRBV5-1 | CASSEQGSKETQYF | TGCGCCAGCAGCGAACAGGGATCTAAAGAGACCCAGTACTTC
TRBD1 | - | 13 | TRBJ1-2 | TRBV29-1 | CSGRDRANYGYTF | TGCAGCGGCCGGGACAGGGCGAATTATGGCTACACCTTC
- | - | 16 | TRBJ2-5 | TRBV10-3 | CAIRTAIGGPQETQYF | TGTGCCATCAGGACAGCGATCGGGGGGCCCCAAGAGACCCAGTACTTC
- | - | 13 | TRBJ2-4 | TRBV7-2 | CARRQENKNIQYF | TGTGCCAGGAGACAGGAAAACAAAAACATTCAGTACTTC
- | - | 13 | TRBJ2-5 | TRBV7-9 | CASRTPYQETQYF | TGTGCCAGCAGGACACCGTACCAAGAGACCCAGTACTTC
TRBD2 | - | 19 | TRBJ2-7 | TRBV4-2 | CASSPGGTSGSGREDEQYF | TGTGCCAGCAGCCCAGGGGGGACTAGCGGGAGTGGTCGGGAGGACGAGCAGTACTTC
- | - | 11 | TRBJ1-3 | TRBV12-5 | CASGLGNTIYF | TGTGCTAGTGGCCTCGGAAACACCATATATTTT
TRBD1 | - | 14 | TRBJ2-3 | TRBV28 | CASSSGQGTDTQYF | TGTGCCAGCAGTTCCGGACAGGGTACAGATACGCAGTATTTT
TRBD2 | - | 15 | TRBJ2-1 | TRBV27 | CASKVGGGSYNEQFF | TGTGCCAGCAAAGTTGGCGGGGGGAGTTACAATGAGCAGTTCTTC
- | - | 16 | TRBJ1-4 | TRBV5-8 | CASSLNPGTQGEKLFF | TGTGCCAGCAGCTTAAACCCCGGGACACAAGGTGAAAAACTGTTTTTT
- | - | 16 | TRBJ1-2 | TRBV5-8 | CASWGGTGRNTYGYTF | TGTGCCAGCTGGGGGGGCACAGGCCGAAACACCTATGGCTACACCTTC
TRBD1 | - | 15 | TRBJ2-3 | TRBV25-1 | CASSDRTGATDTQYF | TGTGCCAGCAGTGACAGGACAGGGGCCACAGATACGCAGTATTTT
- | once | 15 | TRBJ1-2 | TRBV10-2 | CASSDGAGLSYGYTF | TGCGCCAGCAGTGATGGAGCAGGGCTCAGCTATGGCTACACCTTC
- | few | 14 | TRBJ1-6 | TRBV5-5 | CASSLTGDNSPLHF | TGTGCCAGCAGCTTGACGGGGGACAATTCACCCCTCCACTTT
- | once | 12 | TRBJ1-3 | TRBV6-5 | CASEGYGNTIYF | TGTGCCAGCGAGGGTTACGGAAACACCATATATTTT
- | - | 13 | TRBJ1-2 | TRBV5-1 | CASSAPGNYGYTF | TGCGCCAGCAGCGCCCCAGGGAACTATGGCTACACCTTC
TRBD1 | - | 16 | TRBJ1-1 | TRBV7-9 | CASSRGVGGNVAEAFF | TGTGCCAGCAGCCGAGGAGTAGGGGGCAATGTCGCTGAAGCTTTCTTT
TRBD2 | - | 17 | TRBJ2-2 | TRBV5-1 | CASSLELAGGVAGELFF | TGCGCCAGCAGCTTGGAGCTAGCGGGAGGCGTCGCCGGGGAGCTGTTTTTT
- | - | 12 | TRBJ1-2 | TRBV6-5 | CASRVGGDGYTF | TGTGCCAGCAGGGTTGGAGGGGATGGCTACACCTTC
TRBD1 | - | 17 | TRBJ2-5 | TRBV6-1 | CASSAIQGQGARKEQYF | TGTGCCAGCAGTGCCATTCAGGGGCAGGGGGCGAGGAAAGAGCAGTACTTC
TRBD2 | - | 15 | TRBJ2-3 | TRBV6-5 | CASQLAGVFTDTQYF | TGTGCCAGTCAACTAGCGGGAGTGTTCACAGATACGCAGTATTTT
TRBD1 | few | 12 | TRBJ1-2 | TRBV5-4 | CASTQTGDGYTF | TGTGCCAGCACCCAGACAGGGGATGGCTACACCTTC
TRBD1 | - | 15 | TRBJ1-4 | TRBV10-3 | CAISEPSDRPGELFF | TGTGCCATCAGTGAGCCCTCGGACAGGCCCGGGGAACTGTTTTTT
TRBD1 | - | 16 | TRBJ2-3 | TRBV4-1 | CASSQSTGGPGDTQYF | TGCGCCAGCAGCCAATCTACAGGGGGGCCGGGAGATACGCAGTATTTT
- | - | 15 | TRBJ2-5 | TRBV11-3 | CASSLESRGQETQYF | TGTGCCAGCAGCTTAGAAAGCAGGGGACAAGAGACCCAGTACTTC
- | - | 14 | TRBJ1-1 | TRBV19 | CASITGARGSEAFF | TGTGCCAGTATCACAGGAGCGCGCGGATCTGAAGCTTTCTTT
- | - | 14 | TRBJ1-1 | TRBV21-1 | CASLRKVRNTEAFF | TGTGCCAGCCTCCGCAAGGTGAGGAATACTGAAGCTTTCTTT
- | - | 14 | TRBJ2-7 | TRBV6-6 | CASRTASLSYEQYF | TGTGCCAGCAGGACAGCATCTCTCTCCTACGAGCAGTACTTC
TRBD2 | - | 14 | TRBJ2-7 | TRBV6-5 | CASSPWEGSHEQYF | TGTGCCAGCAGCCCGTGGGAGGGTTCCCACGAGCAGTACTTC
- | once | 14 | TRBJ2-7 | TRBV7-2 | CASSEVAGTSEQYF | TGTGCCAGCAGCGAGGTCGCGGGAACCTCCGAGCAGTACTTC
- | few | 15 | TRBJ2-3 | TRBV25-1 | CASSALAEGTDTQYF | TGTGCCAGCAGTGCCTTAGCGGAGGGCACAGATACGCAGTATTTT